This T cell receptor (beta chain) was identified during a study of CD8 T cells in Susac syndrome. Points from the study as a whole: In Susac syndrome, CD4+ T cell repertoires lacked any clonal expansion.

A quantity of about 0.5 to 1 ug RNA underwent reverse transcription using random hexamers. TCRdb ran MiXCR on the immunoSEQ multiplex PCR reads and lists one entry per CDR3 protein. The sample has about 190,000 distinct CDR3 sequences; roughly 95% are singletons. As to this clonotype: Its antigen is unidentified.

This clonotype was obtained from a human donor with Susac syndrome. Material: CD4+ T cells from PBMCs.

The CDR3 here is CASSVDEVFTDTQYF. The CDR3 DNA follows: TGTGCCAGCAGCGTAGATGAGGTATTCACAGATACGCAGTATTTT. This chain links TRBV9 with TRBJ2-3; D gene unclear. The CDR3 is made up of 15 amino acids. The V gene lost 0 bases and the J gene lost 2 bases, with 10 bases spanning the gap. Germline V gene data show CDR1 as SGDLS and CDR2 as YYNGEE.